This TCR beta chain was sequenced in a study of breast tumors, draining lymph nodes, adjacent tissues listed by TCRdb under 2016. As for the study more broadly: In breast cancer patients, the study compared the TCR beta repertoires of tumor, adjacent nontumor tissue and axillary lymph nodes. The study aimed to assess the relationships and possible T-cell exchange between tumor, surrounding tissue and draining lymph node repertoires in human breast cancer.

Lymph node samples were obtained from the axillary draining lymph nodes of breast cancer patients. Study-level results and caveats: Tumor T-cell repertoires showed less diversity than lymph node repertoires and more diversity than nontumor tissue repertoires, and tumor T-cell repertoires showed preferential V and J gene usage. The study presented the conclusion that tumor T cells originate in lymph nodes as consistent with a hypothesis, not as something directly demonstrated. Tumor and nontumor tissue repertoires were found to be significantly more similar in luminal-like than in basal-like breast cancer. A scenario in which most tumor T cells derive from the lymph node and then expand within tumor tissue was judged to be consistent with the data.

V is shortened by 7 bases, J by 2 bases, and the region joining them spans 14 bases. The CDR3 spans 14 residues, from the cysteine through the phenylalanine. Only the CDR3 part of the read is kept: 42 bases, read in frame from the first base. The germline V gene encodes CDR1 MNHNS and CDR2 SASEGT. Sequencing relied on an Illumina HiSeq 2000. TCR beta chain libraries were generated through multiplex PCR amplification. High-throughput sequencing was used to analyze the amplified TCR beta chain products. TCRdb reanalyzed the raw reads on its own, using fastp at Q25 for trimming and MiXCR for clone calling, and kept in-frame beta chains. Rows are unified per CDR3 protein, each entry keeping the most common DNA and genes. The sample records some 140,000 distinct CDR3 sequences, 20% to 25% of which are singletons. The leading ten clones occupy under 3% of the sample. This clonotype came up many times. It lacks a known antigen. No much larger clone exists at a distance of one base, and base qualities are not known.

This clonotype originated in a female donor with breast cancer. Some clones in this sample may be carry-over from other donors' samples. The specimen was axillary lymph node tissue. The chain couples TRBV6-1 to TRBJ1-2; the D gene lacks a confident call. The sequenced DNA: TGTGCCAGCATTAGACATCGGGAAAACTATGGCTACACCTTC. It translates as CASIRHRENYGYTF.